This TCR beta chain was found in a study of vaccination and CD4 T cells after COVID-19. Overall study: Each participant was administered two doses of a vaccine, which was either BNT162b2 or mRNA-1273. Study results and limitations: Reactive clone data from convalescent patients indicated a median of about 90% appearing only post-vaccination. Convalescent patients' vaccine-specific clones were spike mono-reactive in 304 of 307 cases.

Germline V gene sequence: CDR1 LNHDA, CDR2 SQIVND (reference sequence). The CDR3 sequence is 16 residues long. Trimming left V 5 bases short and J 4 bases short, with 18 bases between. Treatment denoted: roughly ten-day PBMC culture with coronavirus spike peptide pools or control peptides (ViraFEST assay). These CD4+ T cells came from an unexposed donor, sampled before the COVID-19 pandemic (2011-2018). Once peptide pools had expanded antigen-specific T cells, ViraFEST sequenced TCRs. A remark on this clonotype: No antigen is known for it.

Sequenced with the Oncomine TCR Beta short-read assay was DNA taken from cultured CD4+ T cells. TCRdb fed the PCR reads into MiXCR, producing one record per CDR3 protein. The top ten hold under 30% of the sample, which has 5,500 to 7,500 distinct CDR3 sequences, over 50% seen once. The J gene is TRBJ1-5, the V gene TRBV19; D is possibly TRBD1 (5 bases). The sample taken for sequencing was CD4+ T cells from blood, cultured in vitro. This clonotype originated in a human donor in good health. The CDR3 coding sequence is TGTGCCAGTAGTCGAGGGACTTCCGCGGGTAATCAGCCCCAGCATTTT. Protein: CASSRGTSAGNQPQHF.